Listed here is a single T cell receptor (beta chain). This clone is a singleton in its sample. Its antigen is unknown. Base-call qualities are not available, and no considerably larger clone is one nucleotide away. The method behind the library was the immunoSEQ multiplex PCR assay. A mixture of 60 forward primers for TCR Vbeta segments and 13 reverse primers for TCR Jbeta segments was used in the multiplex PCR. Amplification of the CDR3 region of rearranged TCR beta genes was performed with a multiplex PCR assay on genomic DNA. Amplified TCR beta libraries were sequenced as 87-base-pair reads on the Illumina HiSeq System. The original pipeline was this. Across the roughly 700 repertoires, a later analysis counted 75 million to 90 million unique TCR beta chains, roughly 11 million of which were shared by at least two donors. To remove PCR and sequencing errors, raw reads were error-corrected and collapsed into unique sequences using a nearest-neighbor algorithm that merged closely related sequences. CDR3 sequences were aligned to IMGT reference sequences to assign V, D and J gene segments. For a sequence to be retained, a match of at least six nucleotides to both a V gene segment and a J gene segment was required. A rearrangement was called productive if the CDR3 had no stop codons and remained in frame with V and J, and every other rearrangement was called non-productive. CDR3 was defined according to IMGT convention as the region running from the second conserved V-encoded cysteine to the conserved J-encoded phenylalanine. The earlier analysis of fewer than 750 of the donors excluded sequences that lacked an unambiguous match to a single V gene segment. An earlier analysis of just under 600 of the donors called V segments functional above 56.7% productive rearrangements and segregating when the between-donor standard deviation exceeded 5%. A statistical classification framework was built to diagnose cytomegalovirus status from the catalog of TCR beta chain sequences. V and J gene assignment, in a later analysis, came from comparing TCR nucleotide sequences with IMGT/GENE-DB human TR gene sequences. Using the TCRdist pipeline, a later analysis assigned CDR3 sequences along with most-parsimonious VDJ recombination scenarios. In a later analysis, each TCR beta chain was defined by its CDR3 amino acid sequence together with its V-gene family, and reads without a unique V-gene family were excluded. In a later analysis, 500 to 650 highly shared, low-generation-probability nucleotide sequences were removed to address suspected cross-contamination and a sequencing artifact. A later analysis calculated a clonal expansion index for each public chain from normalized within-repertoire ranks of inferred template counts. A later analysis computed generation probabilities with a VDJ recombination model fitted to out-of-frame rearrangements, and checked the results against IGoR. In a later analysis, hypergeometric tests were used to score TCR-TCR, TCR-HLA and TCR-CMV co-occurrence, with a repertoire-size bias correction applied to TCR pairs. To estimate false discovery rates, a later analysis permuted the HLA or CMV assignments 20 times. In a later analysis, co-occurring TCRs were grouped using DBSCAN, with TCRdist sequence similarity added in when clustering inside HLA-allele-positive subsets. Repertoires with fewer than 30,000 or more than 120,000 public chains were left out of co-occurrence clustering, as were five repertoires with anomalous nucleotide sharing. TCRdb carries this immuneACCESS record with in-frame sequences only. Its versions omit some clonotypes, under half of them owing to an unresolved V gene in the studies checked, with the rest unexplained. That table is the source of V, J and clone size, and D and trimming were worked out from the DNA. A total of about 110,000 clones appear in this sample, about two thirds of them only once. 5% to 7% of the sample is taken by the ten largest.

The cohort comprised hundreds of healthy bone marrow donors. All cohort members were sampled while nominally healthy, although unrecorded immune exposures were likely present. The donor was CMV seropositive and belonged to the group of 250 to 300 seropositive cohort members. A peripheral blood sample was collected from each donor, and TCR beta sequencing was performed on peripheral blood mononuclear cells. Genomic DNA was extracted from the blood cell samples with the Qiagen DNeasy Blood Extraction Kit. V sheds 4 bases and J sheds 3 bases, leaving 9 bases between their ends. CDR1 and CDR2 are read off the germline V gene as MNHEY and SVGAGI. The CDR3 spans 14 residues, from the cysteine through the phenylalanine. Left in the record is the CDR3 DNA by itself, 42 bases read in frame from the first base. The data are from a study of cytomegalovirus exposure and HLA in healthy donors (dated by TCRdb to the late 2010s). Regarding the study in general: An earlier analysis of roughly 630 of the donors reported roughly 270 Gb of sequence data and 120 million or so unique TCR beta sequences from about 179 million T cells. Approximately 300 gigabases of sequencing data and around 85 million unique TCR sequences made up an early release that covered over 550 HLA-typed donors. The genetic ancestry cluster associated with self-reported Caucasian donors included over 80% of the 398 genotyped donors. The aim of the study was to test whether cataloging public T cell receptors could identify signatures of past pathogen exposure. Using immunosequencing, the study profiled T cell repertoires from roughly 650 subjects and related those repertoires to cytomegalovirus serostatus. Along with the approximately 700-subject first cohort, a separate validation cohort of roughly 110 different subjects was used. To predict cytomegalovirus infection status, the study brought together high-throughput TCR immunosequencing, statistical association of individual TCRs with disease status, and machine learning. A later analysis re-examined previously published TCR beta repertoires from around 670 donors and added high-resolution HLA genotyping to investigate patterns of TCR occurrence. The later analysis used no new phenotypic data to find candidate immune exposures, relying instead on TCR beta sequences and their occurrence across donors. In an earlier analysis of more than 550 of the donors, high-throughput TCR beta sequencing was used to judge whether each TCR beta V gene segment behaved as functional or pseudogenic. Donor age, sex, ethnicity and CMV serostatus were compiled together with the repertoire data. A later genetic analysis used genome-wide SNP genotypes for 398 of the 666 donors, treating that subset as a discovery cohort. Every repertoire in the discovery cohort had been generated on one and the same sequencing platform. Class I and class II HLA loci were covered by the typing at four-digit resolution. Typing coverage differed by locus: A, B, C, DRB1 and DQB1 were typed in roughly 629-630 donors, DQA1 in approximately 520, DPA1 in around 610, and DPB1 in 400 to 480. Roughly 5 DR-DQ haplotypes were treated as single units for association and clustering because of strong linkage in the cohort. Among 398 genotyped donors of the cohort, an average of approximately 250,000 unique TCR beta nucleotide sequences were sequenced per donor, approximately 20% of them non-productive.

The paper as a whole reports these results and caveats: A further reported finding was that TCR beta sequences accurately predicted the HLA-A and HLA-B alleles for most subjects in the first cohort. Sequencing depth was assumed to be roughly uniform across donors in the presence/absence analyses, though that assumption may not hold. Because HLA typing was unavailable for some donors at each locus, only the typed subset was used in association tests. Compared with equally common non-associated chains, HLA-associated TCR beta chains in a later analysis were more clonally expanded and had lower generation probabilities. Three of the identified cytomegalovirus-associated TCR beta chains were confirmed in vitro to be specific for cytomegalovirus antigens. In a later genetic analysis, a missense DCLRE1C variant was associated with V-gene and J-gene trimming of TCR beta chains, and the association was replicated in an independent cohort. According to a later analysis, TCR association rates differed among HLA loci, with DRB1 alleles showing the most associated TCRs and HLA-C alleles showing the fewest. The authors suggested that the approach could potentially be extended to other disease states and immunological phenotypes. For the cohort, immune exposure information was limited to CMV serostatus. A later analysis found that most CMV-associated TCR beta chains appeared HLA-restricted, with HLA associations seemingly driven largely by CMV exposure. In an earlier analysis of a few hundred of the donors, most TCR beta V segments were observed in productive rearrangements about 90% or about 30% of the time, broadly matching IMGT annotations. Assigning TCR associations to individual alleles was difficult when HLA alleles, especially DR and DQ, strongly co-occurred. According to a later genetic analysis, donors in an Asian-associated ancestry cluster had fewer N-insertions in productive TCRs than the approximately 700-donor mean. The earlier analysis of about 600 of the donors excluded some 16 rarely observed V segments, including chromosome 9 orphons, because counts were too low. The sequencing pipeline was judged likely to have produced a cluster of highly shared sequence variants as a technical artifact. Several of the top co-occurrence clusters appeared to be linked to parvovirus B19, influenza, CMV and Epstein-Barr virus, according to a later analysis. This cohort had only TCR beta chains sequenced, and the lack of alpha or paired-chain data limited which features could be detected. The classifier was reported to diagnose cytomegalovirus status with high specificity and sensitivity in both the original cohort and the validation cohort. A later analysis associated 16,951 TCR beta sequences with specific HLA alleles at a false discovery rate of 0.05. While some public TCRs were present in many individuals, most TCR sequences turned up only very rarely across donors. Some IMGT-functional V segments, including TRBV6-2 and TRBV6-3, could not be told apart with the 87-base-pair reads, so those segments were excluded. Linkage disequilibrium might explain the correlated functional status among segregating V segments, but an unknown experimental factor could not be excluded. The study listed 150 to 200 TCR beta chains as associated with cytomegalovirus.

The sequence links TRBV6-5 to TRBJ2-2; too little of a D gene remains to name it. This TCR was sampled from a woman between 65 and 79 years old in good health and CMV-seropositive. Sequenced: PBMCs. The DNA sequence is given as TGTGCCAGCAGTTCCCTAATTTACACCGGGGAGCTGTTTTTT. It codes for CASSSLIYTGELFF.